This entry lists 18 T cell receptor beta chains sequenced from one sample in a study of blood T cell repertoires in COVID-19. Libraries were prepared by immunoSEQ multiplex PCR; TCRdb keeps only in-frame clonotypes and omits some of them. The sample carries about 380,000 clones, 85% to 90% recorded once. The sample comprised peripheral blood. The receptors shown here come from a man between 18 and 35 years old with active or convalescent COVID-19.

V is TRBV7-9 and J is TRBJ1-5, with a weak D call TRBD1 (5 bases). Trimming took 1 base from V and 4 from J, leaving 11 bases between them. CDR1 is SEHNR and CDR2 is FQNEAQ in the germline V gene (reference sequence). The CDR3 loop spans 15 amino acids. This chain's CDR3 is CASSLEVGGNQPQHF. The CDR3 DNA reads as TGTGCCAGCAGCTTAGAGGTGGGGGGAAATCAGCCCCAGCATTTT.

This chain uses TRBV28 with TRBJ1-2, with no clear D. The CDR3 has 12 residues. CDR1 and CDR2 (germline): MDHEN, SYDVKM. Trimming shortened V by 5 bases and J by 4 bases, and 8 bases separated the two germline ends. The CDR3 loop is CASSPPGYGYTF. CDR3 in DNA: TGTGCCAGCAGTCCCCCCGGCTATGGCTACACCTTC.

This chain links TRBV6-1 with TRBJ2-4; 11 bases map to TRBD2. Germline V gene sequence: CDR1 MNHNS, CDR2 SASEGT. The CDR3 extends over 17 amino acids. The ends lost 3 bases at V and 3 bases at J; junction bases unmatched: 7. CDR3 DNA: TGTGCCAGCAGTGATAAGACTAGCGGGGTTATCAAAAACATTCAGTACTTC. It codes for CASSDKTSGVIKNIQYF.

The V and J genes are TRBV27 and TRBJ1-2; TRBD1 matches at 8 bases. After removal of 3 bases from V and 7 bases from J, the junction contained 7 bases not matched to a gene. The CDR3 contains 14 residues. In germline, CDR1 is MNHEY, CDR2 SMNVEV (reference sequence). CDR3 nucleotides: TGTGCCAGCAGTTTGTGGCAGGGGGCTTCTGGCTACACCTTC. Translating it yields CASSLWQGASGYTF.

The table lists this clone with a few counts. V is TRBV12-3 or TRBV12-4 and J is TRBJ1-6; D is ambiguous. CDR3 length: 12 amino acids. V was trimmed by 2 bases and J by 7 bases, leaving 3 bases between them. CDR3 sequence (DNA): TGTGCCAGCAGTTTACGGAATTCACCCCTCCACTTT. This sequence encodes CASSLRNSPLHF.

In DNA form, the CDR3 reads TGTGCCAGCAGCAAAGTCGTGAACACTGAAGCTTTCTTT. Its translation is CASSKVVNTEAFF. The V call is TRBV21-1, the J call TRBJ1-1. TRBV21-1 is a documented pseudogene. The CDR3 spans 13 residues.

The chain couples TRBV7-2 to TRBJ2-5; 7 bases agree with TRBD2. V lost 5 bases and J lost 0; bases outside the gene matches: 3. CDR1 and CDR2 from the germline V gene are SGHTA and FQGNSA. This CDR3 region has 14 residues. This CDR3 reads CASSLGLDQETQYF. The CDR3 nucleotides are TGTGCCAGCAGCCTTGGACTAGACCAAGAGACCCAGTACTTC.

The chain is built from TRBV20-1 and TRBJ2-3; a possible D gene is TRBD2 (5 bases). This CDR3 spans 11 amino acids. Germline V gene lookup returns CDR1 DFQATT and CDR2 SNEGSKA (reference sequence). The V end was cut by 6 bases, the J end by 6 bases, with 10 bases between. CDR3 residues: CSATGFDTQYF. CDR3 nucleotides: TGCAGTGCCACGGGGTTCGATACGCAGTATTTT.

The rearrangement uses TRBV9 and TRBJ1-2; TRBD1 matches 8 bases. The CDR3 sequence is 16 residues long. Trimming took 3 bases from V and 4 from J; bases not matched to a gene: 11. Germline V gene data show CDR1 as SGDLS and CDR2 as YYNGEE. Here the CDR3 reads CASSGTGRPRGYGYTF. Here the CDR3 DNA reads TGTGCCAGCAGCGGGACAGGGAGGCCAAGGGGCTATGGCTACACCTTC. Full variable domain (missing parts from reference TRBV9 and TRBJ1-2): DSGVTQTPKHLITATGQRVTLRCSPRSGDLSVYWYQQSLDQGLQFLIQYYNGEERAKGNILERFSAQQFPDLHSELNLSSLELGDSALYFCASSGTGRPRGYGYTFGSGTRLTVV.

V is TRBV3-1 (or the pseudogene TRBV3-2) and J is TRBJ2-7, with 10 bases lining up with TRBD2. Germline V gene data show CDR1 as LGHDT and CDR2 as YNNKEL (reference sequence). The ends lost 2 bases at V and 6 bases at J; junction bases unmatched: 13. The CDR3 is 17 amino acids. This CDR3 is CASSQRRSSGRSGEQYF. The CDR3 nucleotides are TGTGCCAGCAGCCAAAGGAGAAGTAGCGGGAGGTCGGGCGAGCAGTACTTC.

This clone was found once. This chain links TRBV28 with TRBJ2-7; 11 bases fit TRBD2. In germline, CDR1 is MDHEN, CDR2 SYDVKM. The CDR3 is 17 residues long. Germline trimming cut 1 base from V and 3 bases from J; bases unmatched to any gene: 8. The CDR3 region is CASSLFPLAGVLYEQYF. The DNA for the CDR3 is TGTGCCAGCAGTTTATTTCCACTAGCGGGAGTCCTCTACGAGCAGTACTTC.

The rearrangement uses TRBV7-9 and TRBJ2-5, with 9 bases matching TRBD1. The CDR3 is 17 amino acids. Trimming took 4 bases from V and 0 from J; bases not matched to a gene: 9. Germline V gene lookup returns CDR1 SEHNR and CDR2 FQNEAQ (reference sequence). The CDR3 DNA follows: TGTGCCAGCAGCTCTACCGGGACAGGGAGGAACCAAGAGACCCAGTACTTC. This translates into CASSSTGTGRNQETQYF.

The rearrangement joins TRBV10-3 to TRBJ2-7; 8 bases are a match to TRBD1. The CDR3 covers 13 residues. Germline CDR1 and CDR2: ENHRY and SYGVKD. V dropped 6 bases and J dropped 2; count of bases not matched to a gene: 3. As DNA, the CDR3 is TGTGCCATCAGAGGGACAGGACCCTACGAGCAGTACTTC. It translates to CAIRGTGPYEQYF.

The chain's CDR3 is CASSSDYRGFEQFF. Written as DNA, the CDR3 is TGTGCCAGCAGCTCCGATTACAGGGGATTTGAGCAGTTCTTC. The rearrangement links TRBV11-3 to TRBJ2-1, with TRBD1 matching over 7 bases. The CDR3 runs 14 residues. Germline CDR1 reads SGHNT; CDR2 reads YENEEA. Unmatched junction bases numbered 9, after V lost 4 bases and J lost 9 bases.

The V gene is TRBV11-2, the J gene TRBJ2-1, with 8 positions matching TRBD2. Germline V CDR1 and CDR2: SGHAT, FQNNGV. The CDR3 extends over 15 amino acids. Losses at the gene ends were 5 bases for V and 1 base for J; bases not matched to a gene: 4. The CDR3 bases are TGTGCCAGCAGCCCCCAGCGGGGGTCCTACAATGAGCAGTTCTTC. Encoded protein: CASSPQRGSYNEQFF.

This chain uses TRBV2 with TRBJ2-2; 9 bases map to TRBD2. The CDR3 is 15 residues long. CDR1 and CDR2 (germline): SNHLY, FYNNEI. The junction had 5 bases not matched to a gene; V was cut back by 4 bases and J by 5 bases. CDR3 nucleotides: TGTGCCAGCAGTGTAAGCGGGGGGTATACCGGGGAGCTGTTTTTT. Translating gives CASSVSGGYTGELFF.

The genes are TRBV25-1 and TRBJ1-5; 7 positions agree with TRBD1. Per germline, CDR1 MGHDK and CDR2 SYGVNS. J was trimmed by 4 bases and V by 7 bases; bases with no gene match: 13. The CDR3 totals 16 residues. CDR3 in amino acids: CASTGDPGQRNQPQHF. For the CDR3, the DNA is TGTGCCAGCACCGGCGACCCGGGACAGAGGAATCAGCCCCAGCATTTT.

This chain uses TRBV7-3 with TRBJ1-2, with a tentative D call TRBD1 (6 bases). This CDR3 spans 15 amino acids. Germline values: CDR1 SGHTA, CDR2 FQGTGA. V gave up 5 bases and J gave up 1 base, with 14 bases separating them. Written as DNA, the CDR3 is TGTGCCAGCAGCCGCGAGGGGGATGTTAACTATGGCTACACCTTC. It specifies CASSREGDVNYGYTF.